A single sample gave rise to the 19 T cell receptor beta chains below, sequenced in a study of technical replicates of blood from a handful of donors. Generated by immunoSEQ multiplex PCR, the TCRdb table keeps only in-frame clones and is missing some. The sample includes some 70,000 clones, nearly 97% of them seen just once. Sequences were obtained from T cells isolated from PBMCs. The source is a human donor in good health.

The genes are TRBV21-1 and TRBJ1-1; TRBD1, the table's D call, lacks a check against the DNA. TRBV21-1 is noted as a pseudogene. This CDR3 has 14 amino acids. The CDR3 reads CASITRGRNTEAFF. CDR3 nucleotide sequence: TGTGCCAGCATTACCAGGGGCCGGAACACTGAAGCTTTCTTT.

The J gene is TRBJ2-3, the V gene TRBV4-1; D is unresolved. Germline V gene lookup returns CDR1 MGHRA and CDR2 YSYEKL. The V and J ends lost 1 base and 1 base respectively, with 9 bases between them. The CDR3 contains 15 residues. CDR3 nucleotide sequence: TGCGCCAGCAGCCAAGGTCGCTACGGCACAGATACGCAGTATTTT. Its protein is CASSQGRYGTDTQYF.

The chain couples TRBV18 to TRBJ2-7; 7 bases line up with TRBD1. The CDR3 is 16 residues long. J lost 5 bases, V lost 3 bases, and 13 bases had no gene match. Looked up from germline, CDR1 is KGHSH and CDR2 is LQKENI. The CDR3 here is CASSPLQPRDRDEQYF. The CDR3, as DNA: TGTGCCAGCTCACCCCTACAACCCAGAGACAGGGACGAGCAGTACTTC.

V and J are TRBV18 and TRBJ2-7; D is possibly TRBD2 (6 bases). The CDR3 contains 14 residues. Germline loops: CDR1 KGHSH, CDR2 LQKENI. The V end was cut by 3 bases, the J end by 4 bases, with 13 bases between. In DNA form, the CDR3 reads TGTGCCAGCTCACCTCCGGGACTCTTATACGAGCAGTACTTC. This encodes CASSPPGLLYEQYF. Supplemented by reference TRBV18 and TRBJ2-7, the full variable domain reads NAGVMQNPRHLVRRRGQEARLRCSPMKGHSHVYWYRQLPEEGLKFMVYLQKENIIDESGMPKERFSAEFPKEGPSILRIQQVVRGDSAAYFCASSPPGLLYEQYFGPGTRLTVT.

Only one count was recorded for this clone. This rearrangement joins TRBV6-1 to TRBJ2-1, with unresolved D. The CDR3 spans 15 residues. The germline gives CDR1 MNHNS, CDR2 SASEGT. The V and J ends lost 6 bases and 0 bases respectively, with 12 bases between them. The CDR3 loop is CASRTHGGSYNEQFF. The CDR3 DNA is TGTGCCAGCAGAACCCACGGTGGCTCCTACAATGAGCAGTTCTTC.

This clone was seen just once. The V call is TRBV5-6, the J call TRBJ2-3; 8 bases map to TRBD2. This CDR3 is 15 amino acids long. The germline V gene encodes CDR1 SGHDT and CDR2 YYEEEE. With 1 base clipped from V and 5 bases from J, the junction kept 6 bases outside the gene matches. The chain's CDR3 is CASSLLAGTRDTQYF. CDR3 in DNA: TGTGCCAGCAGCTTGTTAGCGGGAACTAGAGATACGCAGTATTTT.

J is TRBJ2-2 and V is TRBV18; D remains ambiguous. The CDR3 covers 13 residues. Germline CDR1 and CDR2: KGHSH and LQKENI. Trimming removed 6 bases from V and 10 bases from J, with 15 bases in between. The CDR3 protein is CASSKVDRQELFF. The CDR3 nucleotides read TGTGCCAGCTCCAAGGTCGACCGACAGGAGCTGTTTTTT.

The chain is built from TRBV7-3 and TRBJ1-1, with 12 positions matching TRBD1. CDR1 is SGHTA and CDR2 is FQGTGA in the germline V gene. J was trimmed by 11 bases and V by 5 bases; bases with no gene match: 6. The CDR3 runs to 13 residues. The CDR3 sequence: CASSMPGQGAAFF. The CDR3 nucleotides read TGTGCCAGCAGCATGCCGGGACAGGGGGCGGCTTTCTTT.

The gene calls are TRBV11-2 and TRBJ1-4; possibly TRBD1 for D (6 bases). The V and J ends lost 0 bases and 4 bases respectively, with 12 bases between them. The CDR3 loop spans 16 amino acids. Germline V gene sequence: CDR1 SGHAT, CDR2 FQNNGV. The CDR3 DNA reads as TGTGCCAGCAGCTTAGATCCGCAGGGGAATAATGAAAAACTGTTTTTT. It yields the protein CASSLDPQGNNEKLFF.

The V and J genes are TRBV5-6 and TRBJ2-3; 8 nucleotides agree with TRBD1. Germline loops: CDR1 SGHDT, CDR2 YYEEEE. This CDR3 spans 19 amino acids. V shed 4 bases, J shed 1 base, and the junction held 17 bases outside the gene matches. The CDR3 is CASSLDIIGQGEGTDTQYF. CDR3 nucleotides: TGTGCCAGCAGCCTTGACATAATAGGACAGGGAGAAGGCACAGATACGCAGTATTTT.

The J gene is TRBJ1-1, the V gene TRBV10-3; D gene ambiguous. Trimming took off 3 bases at V and 8 bases at J, with 13 bases between the two ends. CDR1 is ENHRY and CDR2 is SYGVKD in the germline V gene. The CDR3 loop spans 13 amino acids. As DNA, the CDR3 is TGTGCCATCAGTGATAGTAGTACAGACGAAGCTTTCTTT. It codes for CAISDSSTDEAFF.

The V gene is TRBV7-2, the J gene TRBJ1-3; D is unclear. V was cut by 1 base and J by 3 bases, with 13 bases left in between. CDR1 and CDR2 from the germline V gene are SGHTA and FQGNSA. This CDR3 is 16 amino acids long. CDR3 nucleotides: TGTGCCAGCAGCTTAGTTGGAGGTCCGATTGGAAACACCATATATTTT. This encodes CASSLVGGPIGNTIYF.

This rearrangement joins TRBV5-6 to TRBJ2-7, with TRBD1 as a possible D gene (5 bases). The CDR3 covers 14 residues. Trimming stripped 4 bases from V and 5 bases from J, with 16 bases between. Germline CDR1 reads SGHDT; CDR2 reads YYEEEE. CDR3 loop: CASSPGYDSHEQYF. Written as DNA, the CDR3 is TGTGCCAGCAGCCCCGGATATGACAGTCACGAGCAGTACTTC.

The chain is built from TRBV28 and TRBJ2-7; TRBD2 matches at 9 bases. The CDR3 is made up of 14 amino acids. The germline gives CDR1 MDHEN, CDR2 SYDVKM. V was pared by 6 bases and J by 5 bases, with 8 bases of the junction left unmatched. The CDR3 DNA is TGTGCCAGCAGGGGAGCGGGGGGAATGGACGAGCAGTACTTC. Its protein is CASRGAGGMDEQYF.

J is TRBJ1-4 and V is TRBV28; D is perhaps TRBD1 (5 bases). V was clipped by 7 bases and J by 0 bases, with 12 bases between them. This CDR3 has 15 amino acids. Germline loops: CDR1 MDHEN, CDR2 SYDVKM. The CDR3 protein is CASNWGGATNEKLFF. Written as DNA, the CDR3 is TGTGCCAGCAACTGGGGGGGGGCAACTAATGAAAAACTGTTTTTT.

The chain has TRBV19 and TRBJ1-5; unclear D gene. V lost 4 bases, J lost 4 bases, and 14 bases lay in between. The CDR3 totals 15 residues. Germline V gene lookup returns CDR1 LNHDA and CDR2 SQIVND (reference sequence). CDR3 coding DNA: TGTGCCAGTAGTAATACGGGAGCGTGGAATCAGCCCCAGCATTTT. Residues: CASSNTGAWNQPQHF.

The chain carries TRBV7-9 and TRBJ2-5; D gene unclear. CDR3 length: 14 amino acids. Germline CDR1 and CDR2: SEHNR and FQNEAQ (reference sequence). V lost 0 bases and J 7 bases, leaving 12 bases between the germline ends. The CDR3 DNA is TGTGCCAGCAGCTTAGCACTCATCACGGGGACCCAGTACTTC. This codes for CASSLALITGTQYF.

This chain joins TRBV13 and TRBJ2-3; 13 bases are a match to TRBD2. Trimming removed 3 bases from V and 3 bases from J; junction bases left unmatched: 9. The CDR3 runs to 18 residues. Germline lookup yields CDR1 PRHDT and CDR2 FYEKMQ (reference sequence). CDR3 in amino acids: CASSFELAGGGETDTQYF. Written as DNA, the CDR3 is TGTGCCAGCAGCTTTGAACTAGCGGGGGGGGGAGAAACAGATACGCAGTATTTT.

The chain links TRBV6-6 to TRBJ2-5; 7 positions match TRBD2. CDR3 length: 14 residues. Germline assignment: CDR1 MNHNY and CDR2 SVGAGI (reference sequence). V was clipped by 2 bases and J by 1 base; unmatched bases: 1. CDR3 sequence (DNA): TGTGCCAGCAGTTACCCGGGGGGCCAAGAGACCCAGTACTTC. This encodes CASSYPGGQETQYF.